A selection of T cell receptor beta chains follows, all from one sample in a study of response to subunit inactivated influenza vaccine. TCRdb ran MiXCR on the RT-PCR reads and lists one entry per CDR3 protein. The data hold 500,000 to 650,000 distinct CDR3 sequences, with under 9% observed a single time. Here the sequenced sample was PBMCs from blood, taken 23 to 25 months after vaccination. Every receptor here comes from a man between 50 and 75 years old who received an inactivated influenza vaccine. The CDR3 runs from the conserved cysteine through the conserved F or W.

V	J	CDR3
TRBV7-9	TRBJ2-5	CASSLLRAGGETQYF
TRBV19	TRBJ2-1	CASSPKRDVYNEQFF
TRBV29-1	TRBJ1-6	CSVGQGTNSPLHF
TRBV4-3	TRBJ1-6	CASSQDFGANSPLHF
TRBV6-5	TRBJ2-1	CASSYRGGGYNEQFF
TRBV27	TRBJ2-2	CASSTGTGANWNTGELFF
TRBV12-2	TRBJ2-3	CASRPPWVRGSTDTQYF
TRBV20-1	TRBJ2-7	CSAQSGGPYEQYF
TRBV20-1	TRBJ2-7	CSARDQASRTGYEQYF
TRBV6-1	TRBJ1-1	CASRPGGLGNTEAFF
TRBV6-1	TRBJ2-3	CASSEAPRSKDTQYF
TRBV20-1	TRBJ2-1	CSARGTTSGNEQFF
TRBV27	TRBJ1-1	CASSSLRAEDTEAFF
TRBV20-1	TRBJ2-1	CSATTELTSGIWNEQFF
TRBV10-3	TRBJ1-2	CAISERGQGYTF
TRBV4-1	TRBJ1-1	CASSQEAIIRVYTEAFF
TRBV4-1	TRBJ2-5	CASSQDPGREETQYF
TRBV6-1	TRBJ2-7	CASSVGGTGASYEQYF
TRBV29-1	TRBJ2-7	CSVRTPLSYEQYF
TRBV28	TRBJ1-4	CASSLWTRRDEKLFF
TRBV5-1	TRBJ2-7	CASSLISPSGSRNEQYF
TRBV2	TRBJ2-7	CASKGGRHTNYEQYF
TRBV20-1	TRBJ2-7	CSAFPPGHIYEQYF
TRBV6-1	TRBJ2-2	CASSEWNSGGTGELFF
TRBV2	TRBJ2-2	CASSEGGRVTGELFF
TRBV5-1	TRBJ2-3	CASSPGGSGDTQYF
TRBV10-2	TRBJ2-7	CASSEFSFGSSSYEQYF
TRBV27	TRBJ2-7	CASSLSQGEPYEQYF
TRBV18	TRBJ2-1	CASSPERASSYNEQFF
TRBV12-3/TRBV12-4	TRBJ2-3	CASSLSSGARGDTQYF
TRBV6-5	TRBJ2-3	CASSYSNWGPDTQYF
TRBV19	TRBJ2-1	CASSVGWANYNEQFF
TRBV7-2	TRBJ2-3	CASSFSQTDTQYF
TRBV6-1	TRBJ1-2	CASNPSGQIYGYTF
TRBV20-1	TRBJ2-3	CSFVGGSGSSTDTQYF
TRBV5-1	TRBJ2-3	CASSLEDSTTDTQYF
TRBV12-3/TRBV12-4	TRBJ2-1	CASSFVGYYNEQFF
TRBV20-1	TRBJ1-2	CSAPYRGQANGYTF
TRBV5-6	TRBJ2-7	CASSVGQAYEQYF
TRBV20-1	TRBJ2-1	CSAQRGDSYNEQFF
TRBV7-2	TRBJ2-2	CASSYKGGRVTGELFF
TRBV20-1	TRBJ2-3	CSAPTRRGPDTQYF
TRBV29-1	TRBJ2-7	CSVARPGSYEQYF
TRBV20-1	TRBJ1-5	CSASGDNNQPQHF